This entry features one T cell receptor beta chain sequence. Its target is not known. The assay was immunoSEQ multiplex PCR, and TCRdb's table has in-frame clones only and misses some. The repertoire holds 45,000 to 65,000 clones, with approximately 80% as singletons. The CDR3 has 14 amino acids. V was pared by 2 bases and J by 14 bases, with 9 bases of the junction left unmatched. Germline loops: CDR1 SNHLY, CDR2 FYNNEI. The data are from a study of identifying expanded T cells in peripheral blood. Collection occurred without any documented infections or immune events in donors. Findings and limits, study-wide: Differentially abundant clones: 1 to 1.5 between replicates, approximately 16 at roughly 15 days, approximately 18 at four. Clone count variance between roughly two-week samples rose with total template count.

This TCR derives from a person aged 18-70 years in good health. This chain uses TRBV2 with TRBJ2-3; TRBD2 aligns across 11 bases. The sample taken for sequencing was blood. Written as DNA, the CDR3 is TGTGCCAGCAGTGAAAGCACTAGCGGGGGCCGACTGTATTTT. Its protein product is CASSESTSGGRLYF.